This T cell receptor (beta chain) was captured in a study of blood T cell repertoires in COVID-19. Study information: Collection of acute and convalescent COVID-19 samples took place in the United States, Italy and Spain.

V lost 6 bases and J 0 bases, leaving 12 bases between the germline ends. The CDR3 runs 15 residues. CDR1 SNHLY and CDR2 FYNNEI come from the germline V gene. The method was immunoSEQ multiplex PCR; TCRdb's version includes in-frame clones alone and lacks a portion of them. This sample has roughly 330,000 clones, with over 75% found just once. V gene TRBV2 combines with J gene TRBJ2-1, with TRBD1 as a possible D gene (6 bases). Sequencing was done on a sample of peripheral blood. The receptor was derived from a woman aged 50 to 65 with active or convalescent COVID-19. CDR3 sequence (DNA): TGTGCCAGCAGCATGGACAGCAGCTCCTACAATGAGCAGTTCTTC. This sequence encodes CASSMDSSSYNEQFF.